This note documents a single T cell receptor beta chain sequence. Its antigen remains undetermined. Base qualities were left out, and no much larger clone turns up one base away. The cohort consisted of 650 to 700 healthy bone marrow donors. At the time of sampling, all cohort members were nominally healthy, though unrecorded immune exposures were likely present. The donor tested CMV seronegative, placing the donor among the 300 to 400 seronegative members of the cohort. Every donor gave a peripheral blood sample, and the peripheral blood mononuclear cells from that sample were used for TCR beta sequencing. The Qiagen DNeasy Blood Extraction Kit was used to extract genomic DNA from the blood cell samples. Library creation used the immunoSEQ multiplex PCR assay. For the multiplex PCR, a mixture combining 60 forward primers for TCR Vbeta segments and 13 reverse primers for TCR Jbeta segments was used. A multiplex PCR assay on genomic DNA amplified the CDR3 region of rearranged TCR beta genes. On the Illumina HiSeq System, the amplified TCR beta libraries were sequenced as 87-base-pair reads. In the source study's methods: In a later analysis, roughly 80 million unique TCR beta chains were counted across the 650 to 700 repertoires, and approximately 11 million of these chains were shared by at least two donors. A nearest-neighbor algorithm error-corrected the raw reads and collapsed the reads into unique sequences, merging closely related sequences to remove PCR and sequencing errors. Alignment of CDR3 sequences to IMGT reference sequences was used to assign V, D and J gene segments. For a sequence to be retained, a match of at least six nucleotides to both a V gene segment and a J gene segment was required. A rearrangement was called productive if the CDR3 had no stop codons and remained in frame with V and J, and every other rearrangement was called non-productive. Following IMGT convention, CDR3 was defined as the stretch from the second conserved V-encoded cysteine to the conserved J-encoded phenylalanine. The earlier analysis of 587 of the donors excluded any sequence lacking an unambiguous match to a single V gene segment. In an earlier analysis of some 590 of the donors, a V segment was called functional when productive rearrangements were above 56.7%, and segregating when the standard deviation between donors exceeded 5%. A statistical classification framework was developed to diagnose cytomegalovirus status using the catalog of TCR beta chain sequences. In a later analysis, TCR nucleotide sequences were compared against IMGT/GENE-DB human TR gene sequences so that V and J genes could be assigned. A later analysis assigned CDR3 sequences and most-parsimonious VDJ recombination scenarios with the TCRdist pipeline. In a later analysis, each TCR beta chain was defined by its CDR3 amino acid sequence together with its V-gene family, and reads without a unique V-gene family were excluded. As a way to deal with suspected cross-contamination and a sequencing artifact, a later analysis dropped 640 or so nucleotide sequences that were highly shared and had low generation probability. In a later analysis, a clonal expansion index was calculated for each public chain from normalized within-repertoire ranks of inferred template counts. Generation probabilities in a later analysis came from a VDJ recombination model fitted to out-of-frame rearrangements, and those results were checked against IGoR. In a later analysis, hypergeometric tests were used to score TCR-TCR, TCR-HLA and TCR-CMV co-occurrence, with a repertoire-size bias correction applied to TCR pairs. A later analysis estimated false discovery rates by permuting HLA or CMV assignments 20 times. In a later analysis, co-occurring TCRs were grouped with DBSCAN, and TCRdist sequence similarity was added when clustering was performed within HLA-allele-positive subsets. Repertoires with fewer than 30,000 or more than 120,000 public chains, plus five repertoires with anomalous nucleotide sharing, were excluded from co-occurrence clustering. The table comes from immuneACCESS by way of TCRdb, which keeps in-frame sequences with V and J called. Part of the clones is missing from these tables; in studies checked, under half for an unresolved V gene and the rest for unknown reasons. D and trimming were read from the DNA, whereas the V and J calls and clone size are those reported in that table. The sample profile shows 160,000 or so clones; roughly 78% of them were found once. Around 1.9% of the sample comes from the top ten.

The cysteine opens and the phenylalanine closes a CDR3 of 14 amino acids. Only the CDR3 part of the read is kept: 42 bases, read in frame from the first base. The germline V gene (reference sequence) provides CDR1 LNHDA and CDR2 SQIVND. Relative to germline, V is missing 8 bases and J is missing 6 bases, with 10 bases of the junction outside any gene match. The record originates from a study of cytomegalovirus exposure and HLA in healthy donors (dated by TCRdb to about 2017). The study in broad terms: An earlier analysis of more than 550 of the donors reported approximately 280 Gb of sequence data and about 120 million unique TCR beta sequences obtained from some 170 million T cells. An early release covering around 630 HLA-typed donors comprised approximately 300 gigabases of sequencing data and 65 million to 100 million unique TCR sequences. The genetic ancestry cluster associated with self-reported Caucasian donors included 65% to 90% of the 350 to 500 genotyped donors. The aim of the study was to test whether cataloging public T cell receptors could identify signatures of past pathogen exposure. The study used immunosequencing to profile the T cell repertoires of approximately 690 subjects and linked those repertoires to cytomegalovirus serostatus. In addition to the first cohort of approximately 670 subjects, a separate validation cohort of 120 different subjects was used. High-throughput TCR immunosequencing, statistical association of individual TCRs with disease status, and machine learning were combined to predict cytomegalovirus infection status. A later analysis re-examined previously published TCR beta repertoires from roughly 650 donors and added high-resolution HLA genotyping to investigate patterns of TCR occurrence. Rather than drawing on any new phenotypic data, the later analysis identified candidate immune exposures from TCR beta sequences and the way those sequences occurred across donors. To decide whether each TCR beta V gene segment behaved as functional or pseudogenic, an earlier analysis of approximately 600 of the donors relied on high-throughput TCR beta sequencing. Donor age, sex, ethnicity and CMV serostatus were compiled alongside the repertoire data. A later genetic analysis used genome-wide SNP genotypes for about 55% of the 666 donors, treating that subset as a discovery cohort. All discovery cohort repertoires had been generated on a single sequencing platform. HLA typing covered class I and class II loci at four-digit resolution. Typing coverage varied by locus: roughly 620-640 donors for A, B, C, DRB1 and DQB1; approximately 560 for DQA1; about 600 for DPA1; 450 to 480 for DPB1. Several DR-DQ haplotypes were treated as single units for association and clustering because of strong linkage in the cohort. On average, roughly 250,000 unique TCR beta nucleotide sequences were sequenced per donor among a few hundred genotyped donors of the cohort, with roughly 18% of those sequences being non-productive.

The investigation overall reported the following: Most TCR sequences were seen in very few donors, while some public TCRs were found in many individuals. Because the 87-base-pair reads could not distinguish some IMGT-functional V segments, including TRBV6-2 and TRBV6-3, those segments were excluded. Approximately 18 rarely observed V segments, including chromosome 9 orphons, were excluded from the earlier analysis of some 590 of the donors because counts were too low. A further reported finding was that TCR beta sequences accurately predicted the HLA-A and HLA-B alleles for most subjects in the first cohort. In a later analysis, TCR association rates were found to vary across HLA loci, with the most associated TCRs seen for DRB1 alleles and the fewest for HLA-C alleles. Strong co-occurrence of HLA alleles, especially DR and DQ, made assigning TCR associations to individual alleles difficult. The classifier was reported to diagnose cytomegalovirus status with high specificity and sensitivity in both the original and validation cohorts. In a later analysis, 16,951 TCR beta sequences were associated with specific HLA alleles at a false discovery rate of 0.05. In a later genetic analysis, fewer N-insertions in productive TCRs were reported among donors in an Asian-associated ancestry cluster than the roughly 700-donor mean. Linkage disequilibrium might explain the correlated functional status among segregating V segments, but an unknown experimental factor could not be excluded. A few of the identified cytomegalovirus-associated TCR beta chains were confirmed in vitro to be specific for cytomegalovirus antigens. V-gene and J-gene trimming of TCR beta chains was associated with a missense DCLRE1C variant in a later genetic analysis, and the association was replicated in an independent cohort. Roughly uniform sequencing depth across donors was assumed in presence/absence analyses, although this assumption may not hold. Most CMV-associated TCR beta chains appeared to be HLA-restricted in a later analysis, and the HLA associations seemed to be driven largely by CMV exposure. In an earlier analysis of a few hundred of the donors, most TCR beta V segments were observed in productive rearrangements about 90% or about 30% of the time, broadly matching IMGT annotations. A group of highly shared sequence variants was considered likely to be a technical artifact of the sequencing pipeline. The cohort was sequenced for TCR beta chains only, and without alpha or paired-chain data the features that could be detected were limited. For the cohort, immune exposure information was limited to CMV serostatus. It was suggested by the authors that the approach could potentially be generalized to other disease states and immunological phenotypes. A later analysis found that HLA-associated TCR beta chains were more clonally expanded and had lower generation probabilities than equally common non-associated chains. Because HLA typing was missing for some donors at each locus, association tests included only the typed subset. A total of fewer than 200 TCR beta chains were listed by the study as associated with cytomegalovirus. In a later analysis, several top co-occurrence clusters were reported to appear linked to parvovirus B19, influenza, CMV and Epstein-Barr virus.

The chain was built from TRBV19 and TRBJ2-5, with TRBD1 matching 9 junction bases. Sequenced material: PBMCs. The receptor was derived from a man aged 35-49 years in good health and CMV-seronegative. The CDR3 region has the sequence CASSYDGTGKTQYF. The bases are TGTGCCAGTTCCTACGACGGGACAGGGAAGACCCAGTACTTC.